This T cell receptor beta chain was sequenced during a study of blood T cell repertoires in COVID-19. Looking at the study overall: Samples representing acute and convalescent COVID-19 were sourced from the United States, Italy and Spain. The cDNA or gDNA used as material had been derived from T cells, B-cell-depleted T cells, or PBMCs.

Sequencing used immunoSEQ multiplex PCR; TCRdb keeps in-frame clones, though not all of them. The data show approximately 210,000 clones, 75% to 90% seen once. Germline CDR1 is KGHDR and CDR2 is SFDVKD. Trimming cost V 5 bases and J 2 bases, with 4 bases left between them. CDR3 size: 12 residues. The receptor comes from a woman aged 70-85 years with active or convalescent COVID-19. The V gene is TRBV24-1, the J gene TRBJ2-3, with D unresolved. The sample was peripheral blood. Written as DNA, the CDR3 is TGTGCCACCAGTGGAGCCACAGATACGCAGTATTTT. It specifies CATSGATDTQYF.